This entry lists 23 T cell receptor beta chains sequenced from one sample in a study of cytomegalovirus exposure and HLA in healthy donors. 13 Jbeta primers and 60 Vbeta primers were used for the PCR. Generated by immunoSEQ multiplex PCR, the TCRdb table keeps only in-frame clones and is missing some. The sample has about 140,000 clones; about 70% are singletons. The sample comprised PBMCs. Source of these receptors: a man younger than 40 in good health and CMV-seropositive.

This sequence joins TRBV4-2 and TRBJ1-2; D unclear. Germline V gene lookup returns CDR1 LGHNA and CDR2 YNFKEQ. Trimming took off 0 bases at V and 2 bases at J, with 4 bases between the two ends. CDR3 size: 13 residues. In nucleotides, the CDR3 is TGTGCCAGCAGCCAAGATTTAAACTATGGCTACACCTTC. Its translation is CASSQDLNYGYTF.

This clone was counted between two and nine times. V gene TRBV7-7 combines with J gene TRBJ2-1; a weak D match, TRBD1 (5 bases). This CDR3 has 13 residues. V was pared by 1 base and J by 7 bases, with 8 bases between. Germline V lookup: CDR1 SSHAT, CDR2 FNYEAQ (reference sequence). The CDR3 here is CASSLDRTNEQFF. The CDR3 DNA reads TGTGCCAGCAGCTTAGACAGGACAAATGAGCAGTTCTTC.

About this clone itself: This may be a read error: a much more frequent sequence differs by one nucleotide. This chain joins TRBV5-5 and TRBJ2-7, with 7 bases aligning to TRBD2. Per the germline V gene, CDR1 is SGHKS and CDR2 is YYEKEE (reference sequence). CDR3 length equals 14 residues. V lost 0 bases and J lost 0; bases outside the gene matches: 0. CDR3 in amino acids: CASSLERDSYEQYF. The CDR3 DNA reads as TGTGCCAGCAGCTTGGAGCGGGACTCCTACGAGCAGTACTTC.

The chain links TRBV29-1 to TRBJ2-7; the D gene is possibly TRBD2 (5 bases). CDR3 length equals 13 residues. The V gene lost 4 bases and the J gene lost 7 bases, with 17 bases spanning the gap. Germline CDR1 reads SQVTM; CDR2 reads ANQGSEA. CDR3 sequence (DNA): TGCAGCGTTGCATCAGCGACAAGAGGGGAGCAGTACTTC. Protein: CSVASATRGEQYF.

This rearrangement joins TRBV19 to TRBJ1-3; the D gene is possibly TRBD1 (5 bases). The V end was cut by 5 bases, the J end by 2 bases, with 13 bases between. CDR3 length: 15 amino acids. CDR1 is LNHDA and CDR2 is SQIVND in the germline V gene (reference sequence). The CDR3 here is CASSPFVGPGNTIYF. For the CDR3, the DNA is TGTGCCAGTAGTCCTTTCGTGGGGCCTGGAAACACCATATATTTT. Filled out from reference TRBV19 and TRBJ1-3, the complete variable domain reads DGGITQSPKYLFRKEGQNVTLSCEQNLNHDAMYWYRQDPGQGLRLIYYSQIVNDFQKGDIAEGYSVSREKKESFPLTVTSAQKNPTAFYLCASSPFVGPGNTIYFGEGSWLTVV.

The V and J genes are TRBV7-2 and TRBJ1-2; 7 bases align to TRBD1. Germline-derived CDR1 and CDR2 are SGHTA and FQGNSA. The CDR3 consists of 14 residues. V gave up 5 bases and J gave up 7 bases; unmatched junction bases: 10. CDR3 loop: CASSRDRASGGYTF. CDR3 nucleotides: TGTGCCAGCAGCCGCGACAGGGCCTCAGGTGGCTACACCTTC.

The rearrangement uses TRBV27 and TRBJ2-7; 9 bases are a match to TRBD1. From germline, CDR1 is MNHEY and CDR2 SMNVEV (reference sequence). The CDR3 runs to 16 residues. V trimming: 3 bases; J trimming: 3 bases; junction bases outside the gene matches: 9. The CDR3 sequence: CASSFSAGTGIYEQYF. CDR3 coding DNA: TGTGCCAGCAGTTTTTCCGCCGGGACAGGGATCTACGAGCAGTACTTC.

This clone was observed once. V and J are TRBV7-9 and TRBJ1-1; no reliable D call. Germline V gene sequence: CDR1 SEHNR, CDR2 FQNEAQ (reference sequence). This CDR3 spans 15 amino acids. The chain's CDR3 is CSVSPRPGIVVEAFF. In nucleotides, the CDR3 is TGTTCCGTAAGCCCCAGGCCCGGGATCGTGGTTGAAGCTTTCTTT.

In DNA form, the CDR3 reads TGCAGCGTTGGAGGGCAGGGGGTGGGCACCGGGGAGCTGTTTTTT. It is translated as CSVGGQGVGTGELFF. The chain has TRBV29-1 and TRBJ2-2; 7 bases fit TRBD1. This CDR3 is 15 amino acids long. Trimming at V came to 4 bases and at J to 4 bases, leaving 9 bases not matched to a gene. Per the germline V gene, CDR1 is SQVTM and CDR2 is ANQGSEA.

The chain uses TRBV6-4 and TRBJ1-1, with TRBD1 matching over 9 bases. CDR1 is MRHNA and CDR2 is SNTAGT in the germline V gene. The CDR3 is 14 residues long. J gave up 3 bases and V 5 bases, and 4 bases lay outside the gene matches. The CDR3 spells CASSRGQGHTEAFF. CDR3 sequence (DNA): TGTGCCAGCAGTCGCGGACAGGGGCACACTGAAGCTTTCTTT.

The chain recombines TRBV19 with TRBJ1-5; 8 bases match TRBD1. V trimming: 6 bases; J trimming: 1 base; junction bases outside the gene matches: 11. Germline lookup yields CDR1 LNHDA and CDR2 SQIVND (reference sequence). The CDR3 covers 17 residues. The CDR3 protein is CASRGTGGDMSNQPQHF. CDR3 nucleotides: TGTGCCAGTAGGGGGACAGGCGGGGACATGAGCAATCAGCCCCAGCATTTT.

The V gene is TRBV5-1, the J gene TRBJ2-7, with 11 bases matching TRBD1. This CDR3 spans 18 amino acids. Germline V gives CDR1 SGHRS, CDR2 YFSETQ. V lost 4 bases, J lost 3 bases, and 15 bases stayed unmatched. The CDR3 reads CASSHKIPGTGGNYEQYF. CDR3 in DNA: TGCGCCAGCAGCCACAAAATACCGGGGACAGGGGGTAACTACGAGCAGTACTTC. Supplemented by reference TRBV5-1 and TRBJ2-7, the full variable domain reads KAGVTQTPRYLIKTRGQQVTLSCSPISGHRSVSWYQQTPGQGLQFLFEYFSETQRNKGNFPGRFSGRQFSNSRSEMNVSTLELGDSALYLCASSHKIPGTGGNYEQYFGPGTRLTVT.

The genes are TRBV10-3 and TRBJ1-3, with D possibly TRBD1 on 6 matching bases. The germline V gene has CDR1 ENHRY and CDR2 SYGVKD. Trimming removed 9 bases at V and 4 bases at J, with 10 bases between. There are 12 residues in the CDR3. This chain's CDR3 is CAITGTGNTIYF. The CDR3 nucleotides read TGTGCCATTACAGGGACAGGAAACACCATATATTTT.

V is TRBV6-4 and J is TRBJ2-1; 8 bases match TRBD2. The CDR3 is made up of 15 amino acids. J lost 3 bases, V lost 5 bases, and 6 bases had no gene match. CDR1 and CDR2 (germline): MRHNA, SNTAGT. The CDR3 reads CASSSIAGSYNEQFF. The CDR3 coding sequence is TGTGCCAGCAGTTCTATAGCGGGAAGCTACAATGAGCAGTTCTTC.

This clone was seen a single time. V gene TRBV11-2 combines with J gene TRBJ1-2; D remains ambiguous. The V end lost 2 bases, the J end lost 2 bases, and 6 bases lay between the germline ends. Per the germline V gene, CDR1 is SGHAT and CDR2 is FQNNGV. The CDR3 sequence is 13 residues long. CDR3 sequence: CASSLSQNYGYTF. CDR3 DNA sequence: TGTGCCAGCAGCTTATCACAGAACTATGGCTACACCTTC.

V gene TRBV29-1 combines with J gene TRBJ2-2; 10 nucleotides match TRBD1. The CDR3 is made up of 15 amino acids. V was clipped by 0 bases and J by 4 bases; unmatched bases: 2. Looked up from germline, CDR1 is SQVTM and CDR2 is ANQGSEA. CDR3 loop: CSVEDRTGGTGELFF. As DNA, the CDR3 is TGCAGCGTTGAAGACAGGACAGGGGGCACCGGGGAGCTGTTTTTT.

The V call is TRBV30, the J call TRBJ1-2, with D uncertain. Germline V gene data show CDR1 as GTSNPN and CDR2 as SVGIG (reference sequence). The CDR3 is 16 residues long. The V end was cut by 1 base, the J end by 4 bases, with 19 bases between. Here the CDR3 reads CAWSEKTHPGPYGYTF. CDR3 nucleotide sequence: TGTGCCTGGAGTGAGAAGACCCACCCAGGCCCCTATGGCTACACCTTC.

The V call is TRBV9, the J call TRBJ2-5; tentatively, D is TRBD2 (6 bases). The germline CDR1 and CDR2 sequences are SGDLS and YYNGEE. V was clipped by 6 bases and J by 1 base, with 22 bases between them. The CDR3 sequence is 17 residues long. The CDR3 loop reads CASTPVRVAATQETQYF. CDR3 bases: TGTGCCAGCACCCCAGTGAGGGTAGCGGCCACCCAAGAGACCCAGTACTTC.

V is TRBV6-5 and J is TRBJ2-1; 7 nucleotides match TRBD2. The germline V gene encodes CDR1 MNHEY and CDR2 SVGAGI. This CDR3 spans 15 amino acids. The V and J ends lost 0 bases and 6 bases, in that order; junction bases with no gene match: 5. DNA for the CDR3: TGTGCCAGCAGTTACTCGCGGGAGAGTCCCAATGAGCAGTTCTTC. Encoded protein: CASSYSRESPNEQFF.

This chain joins TRBV2 and TRBJ2-3; D may be TRBD1 (6 bases). The germline V and J ends were trimmed by 11 bases and 0 bases, with 15 bases remaining between them. The V gene's germline CDR1 is SNHLY and CDR2 FYNNEI. The CDR3 is made up of 14 amino acids. CDR3 loop: CAGTQAHSTDTQYF. The CDR3 coding sequence is TGTGCCGGGACACAGGCGCATAGCACAGATACGCAGTATTTT.

This chain uses TRBV5-4 with TRBJ2-7; tentative D call: TRBD1 (5 bases). Trimming removed 1 base from V and 4 bases from J, with 9 bases in between. The germline V gene encodes CDR1 SGHNT and CDR2 YYREEE (reference sequence). The CDR3 runs to 13 residues. The CDR3 sequence: CASSLQGRYEQYF. The DNA for the CDR3 is TGTGCCAGCAGCTTGCAGGGTCGGTACGAGCAGTACTTC.

The CDR3 protein is CASRSAGTGNTDEQFF. Written as DNA, the CDR3 is TGTGCCAGCAGATCCGCCGGGACAGGGAATACGGATGAGCAGTTCTTC. The chain is built from TRBV27 and TRBJ2-1, with TRBD1 matching 9 bases. This CDR3 contains 16 residues. Germline V gene sequence: CDR1 MNHEY, CDR2 SMNVEV (reference sequence). With V trimmed by 6 bases and J by 8 bases, 14 bases remained unmatched.

This clone was counted between two and nine times. The chain has TRBV6-1 and TRBJ2-7; 8 bases are shared with TRBD1. The length of the CDR3 is 15 residues. V was pared by 3 bases and J by 7 bases, with 11 bases of the junction left unmatched. Germline V gene lookup returns CDR1 MNHNS and CDR2 SASEGT. The CDR3 DNA follows: TGTGCCAGCAGTGAGGGGACAGGAACCCTAGGGGAGCAGTACTTC. Its translation: CASSEGTGTLGEQYF.